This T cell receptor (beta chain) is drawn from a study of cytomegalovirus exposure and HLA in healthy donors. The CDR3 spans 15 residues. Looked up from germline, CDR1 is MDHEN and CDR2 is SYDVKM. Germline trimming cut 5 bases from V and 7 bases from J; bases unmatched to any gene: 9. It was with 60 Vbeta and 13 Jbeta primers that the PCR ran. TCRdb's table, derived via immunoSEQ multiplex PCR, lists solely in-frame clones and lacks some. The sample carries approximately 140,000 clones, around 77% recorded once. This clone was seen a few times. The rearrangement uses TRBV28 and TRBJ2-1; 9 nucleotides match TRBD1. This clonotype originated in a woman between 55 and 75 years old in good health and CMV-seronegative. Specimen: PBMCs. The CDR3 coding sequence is TGTGCCAGCAGTCCATCGGACAGGGGTATTAATGAGCAGTTCTTC. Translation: CASSPSDRGINEQFF.